The sequence of this T cell receptor (beta chain) was determined in a study of blood T cell repertoires in COVID-19. Recruitment covered over 20 US areas and drew participants whose ages spanned roughly 18 to 90 years. V shed 5 bases and J 4 bases; nucleotides not matched to a gene: 4. The germline V gene encodes CDR1 SNHLY and CDR2 FYNNEI. The CDR3 totals 14 residues. Repertoires were generated with immunoSEQ multiplex PCR, while TCRdb's copy carries only in-frame clones and drops some. The table shows under 300,000 clones, with roughly 88% occurring only once. The receptor was derived from a woman aged 30 to 39 who had recovered from COVID-19. The rearrangement links TRBV2 to TRBJ1-2, with TRBD1 matching over 10 bases. Sequenced sample: PBMCs or T cells enriched from blood (not recorded which). CDR3: CASSQTGGVYGYTF. The CDR3 bases are TGTGCCAGCAGTCAGACAGGGGGCGTCTATGGCTACACCTTC.